These 17 T cell receptor beta chains were all obtained from the same sample, sequenced in a study of regulatory T cells in long-lasting Graves disease. iRepertoire HTBI primers and Arm-PCR of CDR3 regions built TCR beta libraries. TCRdb fed the multiplex PCR reads into MiXCR, producing one record per CDR3 protein. The table lists hundreds of thousands of distinct CDR3 sequences, roughly 15% of them singletons, with roughly 18% in the top ten. Noted time point: newly diagnosed GD, antithyroid drugs for less than 3 months. Generation of the TCR library employed RNA extracted from PBMCs. The same data also contributed to another study, on T cells in Graves' hyperthyroidism and ophthalmopathy.

Sequenced material: peripheral blood mononuclear cells (PBMCs), taken at new diagnosis, from a patient treated with antithyroid drugs. Receptors originate from a woman younger than 45 with Graves disease.

This clonotype was seen more than once but under ten times. This chain links TRBV5-5 with TRBJ1-5; a weak D match, TRBD1 (6 bases). This CDR3 has 15 residues. Germline lookup yields CDR1 SGHKS and CDR2 YYEKEE (reference sequence). Trimming removed 5 bases at V and 9 bases at J, with 21 bases between. The chain's CDR3 is CASRRNEGGTGPQHF. In DNA form, the CDR3 reads TGTGCCAGCAGGCGCAACGAAGGGGGGACGGGGCCCCAGCATTTT.

V and J are TRBV29-1 and TRBJ2-3; 12 positions agree with TRBD1. V shed 1 base and J 7 bases; nucleotides not matched to a gene: 9. The CDR3 has 16 amino acids. CDR1 and CDR2 from the germline V gene are SQVTM and ANQGSEA. In DNA, the CDR3 is TGCAGCGTTGAAGTTAGGGGACAGGGGGCTGGTTATACGCAGTATTTT. This translates into CSVEVRGQGAGYTQYF.

This clonotype was counted a few times. This chain connects TRBV6-2 or TRBV6-3 to TRBJ2-1; TRBD2 might be the D (5 bases). The CDR3 is 16 amino acids. The germline V and J ends were trimmed by 5 bases and 2 bases, with 16 bases remaining between them. Germline assignment: CDR1 MNHEY and CDR2 SVGEGT. The CDR3 DNA reads as TGTGCCAGCAGTCCCAGAGTCGGGGTAGCCTACAATGAGCAGTTCTTC. Protein product: CASSPRVGVAYNEQFF.

The chain employs TRBV27 and TRBJ1-5, with D uncertain. V was shortened by 6 bases and J by 4 bases, with 19 bases between the two germline ends. In germline, CDR1 is MNHEY, CDR2 SMNVEV (reference sequence). The CDR3 runs to 16 residues. The CDR3 loop reads CASSPRHPVENQPQHF. The CDR3 bases are TGTGCCAGCAGCCCCCGCCACCCCGTGGAAAATCAGCCCCAGCATTTT.

This clonotype appeared many times. This chain links TRBV11-2 with TRBJ1-6; no clear D gene. Germline assignment: CDR1 SGHAT and CDR2 FQNNGV. Trimming cost V 5 bases and J 7 bases, with 3 bases left between them. The CDR3 loop spans 11 amino acids. The CDR3 coding sequence is TGTGCCAGCAGCCAAAATTCACCCCTCCACTTT. Its translation: CASSQNSPLHF.

The chain combines TRBV9 with TRBJ2-2, with D uncertain. The CDR3 runs 12 residues. Germline V gene lookup returns CDR1 SGDLS and CDR2 YYNGEE. The V end lost 3 bases, the J end lost 11 bases, and 11 bases lay between the germline ends. In DNA, the CDR3 is TGTGCCAGCAGCGCCCGGTCCTATGAGCTGTTTTTT. This translates into CASSARSYELFF.

The V gene is TRBV6-1, the J gene TRBJ2-3; D is possibly TRBD2 (5 bases). The germline V gene encodes CDR1 MNHNS and CDR2 SASEGT. The CDR3 length is 13 residues. The germline V and J ends were trimmed by 8 bases and 6 bases, with 15 bases remaining between them. The CDR3 region has the DNA TGTGCCAGCGAGGGAACCATGATCGATACGCAGTATTTT. This gives the protein CASEGTMIDTQYF.

This clonotype appeared many times. The chain employs TRBV20-1 and TRBJ2-3, with D unclear. CDR1 is DFQATT, CDR2 SNEGSKA, per germline (reference sequence). The ends were cut back, 3 bases at V and 8 bases at J, with 12 bases in the middle. This CDR3 has 12 amino acids. The CDR3 bases are TGCAGTGCTAGTGCTCCAACGGGTACGCAGTATTTT. It specifies CSASAPTGTQYF.

Many counts were recorded for this clonotype. J is TRBJ2-1 and V is TRBV11-2; possibly TRBD2 for D (6 bases). The V gene's germline CDR1 is SGHAT and CDR2 FQNNGV. V dropped 0 bases and J dropped 4 bases, with 13 bases sitting between them. The CDR3 consists of 16 residues. CDR3 amino acids: CASSLDGWEEYNEQFF. The CDR3 region has the DNA TGTGCCAGCAGCTTAGATGGGTGGGAGGAATACAATGAGCAGTTCTTC.

This clonotype has a handful of counts. CDR3 in DNA: TGTGCCAGCGCCAGAACAGGGGTCTCTGAAGCTTTCTTT. It specifies CASARTGVSEAFF. The rearrangement links TRBV7-8 to TRBJ1-1; 7 nucleotides match TRBD1. There are 13 residues in the CDR3. V lost 8 bases and J lost 6; bases outside the gene matches: 9. The germline V gene has CDR1 SGHVS and CDR2 FQNEAQ.

A few counts support this clonotype. The J gene is TRBJ2-7, the V gene TRBV7-9; possibly TRBD2 for D (5 bases). The CDR3 sequence is 14 residues long. V dropped 5 bases and J dropped 3 bases, with 14 bases sitting between them. The germline gives CDR1 SEHNR, CDR2 FQNEAQ (reference sequence). This CDR3 reads CASSALAQVYEQYF. The DNA of the CDR3 is TGTGCCAGCAGCGCTTTAGCGCAGGTCTACGAGCAGTACTTC.

The gene calls are TRBV5-1 and TRBJ2-2, with TRBD2 identical over 7 bases. The CDR3 length is 16 residues. In germline, CDR1 is SGHRS, CDR2 YFSETQ. The trim removed 4 bases at V and 7 bases at J, leaving 13 bases unmatched. The CDR3 spells CASSPAGGRADGELFF. Written as DNA, the CDR3 is TGCGCCAGCAGCCCCGCCGGGGGGAGGGCCGACGGGGAGCTGTTTTTT.

This clonotype has just a few counts. This rearrangement joins TRBV19 to TRBJ1-1; D is uncertain. Trimming left V 6 bases short and J 2 bases short, with 13 bases between. CDR3 length equals 14 residues. Germline assignment: CDR1 LNHDA and CDR2 SQIVND (reference sequence). CDR3 protein: CASSKARQNTEAFF. The DNA for the CDR3 is TGTGCCAGTAGCAAGGCCCGACAAAACACTGAAGCTTTCTTT.

As concerns this clonotype: A read error may explain this, as a much larger clone is one base away. The V call is TRBV2, the J call TRBJ1-2; 9 positions match TRBD1. The CDR3 is made up of 16 amino acids. Germline V gene sequence: CDR1 SNHLY, CDR2 FYNNEI. Here the CDR3 DNA reads TGTGTCAGCAGTGGAGTCGGGACAGGGTTTATCTATGGCTACACCTTC. Translating it yields CVSSGVGTGFIYGYTF.

This clonotype was observed many times. J is TRBJ2-1 and V is TRBV2; D is undetermined. Germline CDR1 is SNHLY and CDR2 is FYNNEI. The CDR3 is 11 amino acids. Trimming cost V 4 bases and J 8 bases, with 6 bases left between them. The CDR3 bases are TGTGCCAGCAGTGTACCTGATGAGCAGTTCTTC. Translation: CASSVPDEQFF.

This clonotype was seen ten or more times. The V and J genes are TRBV2 and TRBJ1-5; the D is unclear. This CDR3 spans 18 amino acids. Germline CDR1 SNHLY, CDR2 FYNNEI. Trimming stripped 7 bases from V and 5 bases from J, with 27 bases between. CDR3 protein: CASTGRAGGPTVDQPQHF. The CDR3 nucleotides read TGTGCCAGCACCGGCCGTGCGGGAGGCCCCACTGTGGATCAGCCCCAGCATTTT.

This clonotype was detected only a few times. The chain has TRBV30 and TRBJ1-1, with D maybe TRBD1 (5 bases). The V gene lost 5 bases and the J gene lost 2 bases, with 18 bases spanning the gap. CDR3 length equals 15 residues. Germline CDR1 reads GTSNPN; CDR2 reads SVGIG (reference sequence). Here the CDR3 reads CAWELRGRYNTEAFF. The CDR3 DNA sequence: TGTGCCTGGGAACTTCGGGGACGGTACAACACTGAAGCTTTCTTT.